This TCR beta chain was identified during a study of T cells in Graves' hyperthyroidism and ophthalmopathy. The wider study: The initial diagnosis was the point when peripheral blood was collected, ahead of any treatment.

Amplified TCR beta CDR3 regions came from RNA transcripts. Carried out on the TCR CDR3, a first-round RT-PCR used the HTBI primer set. TCRdb itself ran the multiplex PCR reads through MiXCR, one entry per CDR3 protein. The sample holds 350,000 to 450,000 distinct CDR3 sequences, about 15% seen once. Whole-study results and caveats: Model-based prediction identified ophthalmopathy a median about 6.8 months prior to its onset.

Looked up from germline, CDR1 is SGHAT and CDR2 is FQDESV (reference sequence). V was clipped by 3 bases and J by 0 bases, with 12 bases between them. This CDR3 contains 15 residues. For Graves' hyperthyroidism to be stable, ophthalmopathy could not progress within 18 months. Lactation, pregnancy, other autoimmune disease or uncontrolled infection led to exclusion of patients. This clonotype was recorded many times. The antigen is not known. The sequencing input was blood. The chain joins TRBV11-1 to TRBJ2-7; the D call may be TRBD1 or TRBD2 (5 bases each). The clonotype comes from a woman aged 60-75 years with Graves' hyperthyroidism. The CDR3 here is CASSFSEGSSYEQYF. The CDR3 DNA sequence: TGTGCCAGCAGCTTTTCTGAGGGGAGCTCCTACGAGCAGTACTTC.